The present T cell receptor (beta chain) was sequenced within a study of blood T cell repertoires in COVID-19. On the study more broadly: Samples taken during acute and convalescent COVID-19 were collected in the United States, Italy and Spain. PBMCs, B-cell-depleted T cells, or T cells provided the cDNA or gDNA that made up the material.

The V gene end was trimmed by 7 bases and the J gene end by 3 bases; junction bases not matched to a gene: 8. Germline CDR1 is SGHAT and CDR2 is FQNNGV. The CDR3 is 15 residues long. Original processing methods: Amplification with reference gene primers provided the estimates of nucleated cell counts. TCRdb keeps only in-frame clones here, not all; method: immunoSEQ multiplex PCR. V and J calls and clone size follow that table, whereas D and trimming were derived from the DNA. The profile covers roughly 200,000 clones, with about nine tenths appearing a single time and 1.5% to 2% taken by the ten largest.

The clonotype originates from a man younger than 35 with active or convalescent COVID-19. Sequenced: peripheral blood. The chain uses TRBV11-2 and TRBJ2-5, with 10 bases lining up with TRBD2. CDR3 protein: CASTPSGSQKETQYF. The CDR3 DNA is TGTGCCAGCACTCCTAGCGGGAGCCAAAAAGAGACCCAGTACTTC.